The 18 T cell receptor beta chains below all came from one sample that was sequenced in a study of blood T cell repertoires in COVID-19. Only in-frame clones appear in the TCRdb table, and some are missing; sequencing was by immunoSEQ multiplex PCR. In the table there are 130,000 to 150,000 clones, more than 70% of which are singletons. The sequenced sample was peripheral blood. Receptors originate from a human donor in a cohort sampled during active COVID-19.

This clone appeared once. Its ends do not fully match the called genes, so a read error is possible. The rearrangement joins TRBV28 to TRBJ1-6, with D unclear. CDR1 and CDR2 from the germline V gene are MDHEN and SYDVKM. The CDR3 contains 15 residues. The CDR3 region is CASTGNRDLPSPLHF. CDR3 nucleotides: TGTGCTAGCACGGGGAACCGGGATCTGCCTTCACCCCTCCACTTT.

V gene TRBV28 combines with J gene TRBJ2-7; 7 bases are a match to TRBD1. Trimming cost V 6 bases and J 2 bases; bases outside gene matches: 4. The CDR3 is made up of 13 amino acids. Germline V gene data show CDR1 as MDHEN and CDR2 as SYDVKM. Here the CDR3 reads CASRTGSPYEQYF. Here the CDR3 DNA reads TGTGCCAGCAGGACAGGGAGCCCCTACGAGCAGTACTTC.

The chain uses TRBV18 and TRBJ2-3, with 9 nucleotides matching TRBD2. The trim removed 3 bases at V and 5 bases at J, leaving 9 bases unmatched. The CDR3 runs 16 residues. Germline V lookup: CDR1 KGHSH, CDR2 LQKENI. The DNA for the CDR3 is TGTGCCAGCTCACCTTTCAAGCGGGGGGTTCAAGATACGCAGTATTTT. Translated: CASSPFKRGVQDTQYF. The variable domain in full, completed from reference TRBV18 and TRBJ2-3, reads NAGVMQNPRHLVRRRGQEARLRCSPMKGHSHVYWYRQLPEEGLKFMVYLQKENIIDESGMPKERFSAEFPKEGPSILRIQQVVRGDSAAYFCASSPFKRGVQDTQYFGPGTRLTVL.

Turning to this clone: Germline and junction disagree at one end, which may indicate a read error. V gene TRBV6-5 combines with J gene TRBJ1-5, with TRBD1 matching 7 bases. The germline V gene has CDR1 MNHEY and CDR2 SVGAGI. The CDR3 length is 14 residues. This CDR3 reads CASSFSGGNQAQHF. The CDR3, as DNA: TGTGCCAGCAGTTTTTCAGGGGGAAATCAGGCCCAGCATTTT.

The chain combines TRBV5-1 with TRBJ2-5, with 8 nucleotides matching TRBD1. CDR1 is SGHRS and CDR2 is YFSETQ in the germline V gene. The V segment lost 0 bases and the J segment 0 bases; nucleotides outside the gene matches: 1. CDR3 length equals 15 residues. The CDR3 coding sequence is TGCGCCAGCAGCTTGGTGACAGGGGACCAAGAGACCCAGTACTTC. It translates to CASSLVTGDQETQYF.

The chain uses TRBV5-1 and TRBJ1-4; TRBD1 might be the D (5 bases). Trimming stripped 4 bases from V and 5 bases from J, with 12 bases between. This CDR3 is built from 14 residues. Germline lookup yields CDR1 SGHRS and CDR2 YFSETQ. For the CDR3, the DNA is TGCGCCAGCAGCCCGTCGACAGCGAATGAAAAACTGTTTTTT. This codes for CASSPSTANEKLFF.

The chain links TRBV5-6 to TRBJ1-2, with 12 bases lining up with TRBD1. Germline CDR1 reads SGHDT; CDR2 reads YYEEEE. The CDR3 has 17 amino acids. Germline trimming cut 3 bases from V and 1 base from J; bases unmatched to any gene: 7. The CDR3 loop reads CASSSRDRGRGNYGYTF. CDR3 sequence (DNA): TGTGCCAGCAGCTCCAGGGACAGGGGGCGCGGTAACTATGGCTACACCTTC.

The chain is built from TRBV30 and TRBJ2-5, with 7 bases that match TRBD1. Germline V CDR1 and CDR2: GTSNPN, SVGIG (reference sequence). With 1 base clipped from V and 5 bases from J, the junction kept 4 bases outside the gene matches. This CDR3 region has 13 residues. The CDR3 here is CAWSGGGRETQYF. In nucleotides, the CDR3 is TGTGCCTGGAGTGGAGGGGGCAGGGAGACCCAGTACTTC.

CDR3 DNA sequence: TGTGCCAGCAGCCAACAGGGGTCAACCGGGGAGCTGTTTTTT. This gives the protein CASSQQGSTGELFF. The chain couples TRBV3-1 (or the pseudogene TRBV3-2) to TRBJ2-2; tentative D call: TRBD1 (6 bases). This CDR3 region has 14 residues. From germline, CDR1 is LGHDT and CDR2 YNNKEL (reference sequence). V was pared by 2 bases and J by 5 bases, with 9 bases between.

This clone was counted once. This sequence joins TRBV9 and TRBJ2-7; perhaps TRBD1 as D (6 bases). Per germline, CDR1 SGDLS and CDR2 YYNGEE. The germline V and J ends were trimmed by 0 bases and 7 bases, with 23 bases remaining between them. The CDR3 has 17 amino acids. The DNA for the CDR3 is TGTGCCAGCAGCGTAGACATAACCAGGGGCGCGACGGGGGAGCAGTACTTC. Translation gives CASSVDITRGATGEQYF.

V is TRBV15 and J is TRBJ2-7; 10 bases fit TRBD1. CDR3 length: 17 residues. CDR1 is LNHNV, CDR2 YYDKDF, per germline (reference sequence). Trimming at V came to 4 bases and at J to 1 base, leaving 10 bases not matched to a gene. The chain's CDR3 is CATSTLTGTGASYEQYF. The CDR3 bases are TGTGCCACCAGCACTTTAACCGGGACAGGGGCTTCCTACGAGCAGTACTTC.

This clone was counted many times. The chain employs TRBV11-2 and TRBJ1-5; the D gene is possibly TRBD1 (6 bases). Per the germline V gene, CDR1 is SGHAT and CDR2 is FQNNGV. V lost 4 bases and J lost 6, with 16 bases in between. The CDR3 runs 15 residues. The CDR3 here is CASSSLQGLGQPQHF. The DNA for the CDR3 is TGTGCCAGCAGCTCCCTACAGGGTTTGGGTCAGCCCCAGCATTTT.

V is TRBV5-1 and J is TRBJ1-1, with TRBD1 as a possible D gene (5 bases). The CDR3 is made up of 13 amino acids. V was shortened by 0 bases and J by 5 bases, with 8 bases between the two germline ends. CDR1 is SGHRS, CDR2 YFSETQ, per germline. DNA for the CDR3: TGCGCCAGCAGCTTGGGACAGCGTACTGAAGCTTTCTTT. It codes for CASSLGQRTEAFF. Based on the CDR3 plus reference TRBV5-1 and TRBJ1-1, the full variable domain is KAGVTQTPRYLIKTRGQQVTLSCSPISGHRSVSWYQQTPGQGLQFLFEYFSETQRNKGNFPGRFSGRQFSNSRSEMNVSTLELGDSALYLCASSLGQRTEAFFGQGTRLTVV.

The chain is built from TRBV19 and TRBJ2-1; TRBD2 matches at 7 bases. With 3 bases clipped from V and 2 bases from J, the junction kept 4 bases outside the gene matches. Germline V gene sequence: CDR1 LNHDA, CDR2 SQIVND (reference sequence). The CDR3 length is 15 residues. The DNA for the CDR3 is TGTGCCAGTAGTATGGGGCGGGGGACCTACAATGAGCAGTTCTTC. Translated: CASSMGRGTYNEQFF.

The rearrangement joins TRBV4-1 to TRBJ2-3, with 8 bases lining up with TRBD2. The CDR3 sequence is 16 residues long. V shed 5 bases, J shed 5 bases, and the junction held 12 bases outside the gene matches. In germline, CDR1 is MGHRA, CDR2 YSYEKL. CDR3 DNA: TGCGCCAGCAGCTTCCTCTACGGGGGGGCCGTAGATACGCAGTATTTT. This sequence encodes CASSFLYGGAVDTQYF.

The chain carries TRBV11-2 and TRBJ1-6, with D perhaps matching TRBD1 (6 bases). Germline assignment: CDR1 SGHAT and CDR2 FQNNGV. The V gene lost 2 bases and the J gene lost 6 bases, with 8 bases spanning the gap. The CDR3 runs to 14 residues. The CDR3 region is CASSLTGPNSPLHF. CDR3 coding DNA: TGTGCCAGCAGCTTAACAGGGCCTAATTCACCCCTCCACTTT.

Here the CDR3 DNA reads TGTGCCTGGAGTTTAACCGGGACATACAATTCACCCCTCCACTTT. It encodes CAWSLTGTYNSPLHF. V is TRBV30 and J is TRBJ1-6, with a possible D match to TRBD1 (6 bases). The V and J ends lost 2 bases and 7 bases respectively, with 15 bases between them. The germline gives CDR1 GTSNPN, CDR2 SVGIG (reference sequence). The CDR3 has 15 residues.

V usage is TRBV6-2 or TRBV6-3 and J usage is TRBJ1-2; no firm D call. This CDR3 region has 14 residues. With 2 bases removed from V and 0 bases from J, the gap between germline ends came to 7 bases. Germline-derived CDR1 and CDR2 are MNHEY and SVGEGT. The CDR3 spells CASSYLSANYGYTF. The CDR3 region has the DNA TGTGCCAGCAGTTACCTGTCGGCTAACTATGGCTACACCTTC.